This entry is about one TCR beta chain. Its antigen is not known. This CDR3 is 13 amino acids long. Germline V gives CDR1 SGHDT, CDR2 YYEEEE. V was shortened by 4 bases and J by 6 bases, with 10 bases between the two germline ends. Sequencing was performed with immunoSEQ multiplex PCR; in TCRdb, only in-frame clones are kept and a portion is missing. There are about 2 million clones in the sample; approximately 94% occur only once, and 0.95% to 1.5% lies in the top ten. The sample originates from a study of shared clonotypes between healthy human individuals. Naive CD8 populations comprised CD45RO-negative cells positively selected for CCR7, excluding terminally differentiated effector memory CD45RA+ cells. Study-wide points: Shared clonotypes: about 5.3% naive CD4, 3.5% to 4% naive CD8, under 2.5% memory CD4, approximately 0.41% memory CD8.

The receptor's source is a man aged 18 to 30 in good health. Sample: naive CD8+ T cells sorted from blood. The chain carries TRBV5-6 and TRBJ2-2; D is unresolved. Here the CDR3 reads CASSPIESGELFF. Written as DNA, the CDR3 is TGTGCCAGCAGCCCCATAGAATCCGGGGAGCTGTTTTTT.